Below are 13 T cell receptor beta chains sequenced from a single sample in a study of cytomegalovirus exposure and HLA in healthy donors. Amplification used 60 Vbeta primers and 13 Jbeta primers. The table came from immunoSEQ multiplex PCR; TCRdb's copy has only in-frame clones and leaves some out. The sample has around 140,000 clones, 60% to 80% seen once. The sequencing input was PBMCs. These TCRs come from a woman aged 60 to 75 in good health and CMV-seronegative.

The chain joins TRBV11-1 to TRBJ1-2; D perhaps matches TRBD1 (6 bases). The V gene lost 5 bases and the J gene lost 4 bases, with 17 bases spanning the gap. CDR1 SGHAT and CDR2 FQDESV come from the germline V gene (reference sequence). The CDR3 contains 15 residues. The CDR3 region is CASSTGTGRSYGYTF. The CDR3 DNA reads as TGTGCCAGCAGCACAGGGACGGGCAGGAGCTATGGCTACACCTTC.

This clone was observed a handful of times. The CDR3 loop is CASSSDYGYTF. DNA of the CDR3: TGTGCCAGCAGTTCGGACTATGGCTACACCTTC. The chain recombines TRBV28 with TRBJ1-2; no reliable D call. The germline V and J ends were trimmed by 4 bases and 3 bases, with 3 bases remaining between them. Germline V gene data show CDR1 as MDHEN and CDR2 as SYDVKM. CDR3 length: 11 amino acids.

This chain connects TRBV29-1 to TRBJ1-2; TRBD1 matches at 7 bases. This CDR3 is built from 14 residues. From germline, CDR1 is SQVTM and CDR2 ANQGSEA. J was trimmed by 2 bases and V by 5 bases; bases with no gene match: 8. This CDR3 is CSVRLPGGNYGYTF. Written as DNA, the CDR3 is TGCAGCGTTAGGCTCCCAGGGGGGAACTATGGCTACACCTTC.

In this sample, this clone turned up a few times. The chain links TRBV4-2 to TRBJ2-3; no clear D gene. V was pared by 2 bases and J by 0 bases, with 9 bases between. The CDR3 loop spans 15 amino acids. CDR1 is LGHNA, CDR2 YNFKEQ, per germline. Here the CDR3 reads CASSQLITSTDTQYF. The CDR3 DNA reads as TGTGCCAGCAGCCAACTTATAACTAGCACAGATACGCAGTATTTT.

The chain couples TRBV19 to TRBJ1-6; 7 nucleotides align to TRBD1. Germline CDR1 reads LNHDA; CDR2 reads SQIVND (reference sequence). The CDR3 covers 16 residues. J lost 7 bases, V lost 6 bases, and 12 bases had no gene match. This chain's CDR3 is CASSNPGGGLNSPLHF. For the CDR3, the DNA is TGTGCCAGTAGCAACCCGGGAGGGGGCTTAAATTCACCCCTCCACTTT.

In this sample, this clone turned up once. The V call is TRBV5-1, the J call TRBJ2-2, with 16 nucleotides matching TRBD2. This CDR3 spans 17 amino acids. V was pared by 3 bases and J by 7 bases, with 6 bases of the junction left unmatched. Looked up from germline, CDR1 is SGHRS and CDR2 is YFSETQ. The CDR3 is CASSSGLAGGPNGELFF. The CDR3 nucleotides read TGCGCCAGCAGCTCGGGACTAGCGGGAGGGCCTAACGGGGAGCTGTTTTTT.

The chain recombines TRBV29-1 with TRBJ2-2; 7 bases are a match to TRBD2. Germline CDR1 reads SQVTM; CDR2 reads ANQGSEA. J gave up 1 base and V 6 bases, and 8 bases lay outside the gene matches. The CDR3 spans 15 residues. In DNA, the CDR3 is TGCAGCGTCCGCGGAGGCGGGAGGAACACCGGGGAGCTGTTTTTT. Encoded protein: CSVRGGGRNTGELFF.

This clone was seen a handful of times. The chain has TRBV10-1 and TRBJ2-7; 9 nucleotides match TRBD2. This CDR3 has 15 residues. Losses at the gene ends were 3 bases for V and 3 bases for J; bases not matched to a gene: 6. In germline, CDR1 is WNHNN, CDR2 SYGVQD (reference sequence). For the CDR3, the DNA is TGCGCCAGCAGTGACCCCGCGGGAGGGTTCTACGAGCAGTACTTC. Amino acid sequence: CASSDPAGGFYEQYF.

This clone was counted a single time. V is TRBV7-9 and J is TRBJ1-6, with unresolved D. The CDR3 contains 14 residues. Germline CDR1 reads SEHNR; CDR2 reads FQNEAQ (reference sequence). V lost 5 bases and J lost 3, with 8 bases in between. The CDR3 DNA is TGTGCCAGCAGCCCCCCCAGCTATAATTCACCCCTCCACTTT. Translation gives CASSPPSYNSPLHF.

The rearrangement joins TRBV28 to TRBJ2-3; tentatively, D is TRBD2 (6 bases). This CDR3 comprises 16 residues. From germline, CDR1 is MDHEN and CDR2 SYDVKM. The V and J ends lost 6 bases and 2 bases respectively, with 18 bases between them. CDR3 region: CASSNQGASDTDTQYF. The CDR3 DNA reads as TGTGCCAGCAGCAACCAAGGGGCTAGCGACACAGATACGCAGTATTTT.

This clone was seen only once. The chain recombines TRBV27 with TRBJ2-1; 7 bases are shared with TRBD1. The germline V gene has CDR1 MNHEY and CDR2 SMNVEV (reference sequence). Trimming at V came to 3 bases and at J to 2 bases, leaving 7 bases not matched to a gene. CDR3 length: 16 amino acids. The CDR3 region is CASSFLGQRTYNEQFF. CDR3 DNA: TGTGCCAGCAGTTTTCTGGGACAGAGAACCTACAATGAGCAGTTCTTC.

V and J are TRBV2 and TRBJ1-5, with 7 bases identical to TRBD1. This CDR3 has 16 amino acids. With 5 bases clipped from V and 3 bases from J, the junction kept 10 bases outside the gene matches. Germline assignment: CDR1 SNHLY and CDR2 FYNNEI. DNA of the CDR3: TGTGCCAGCAGTACGCGACAGGGCGCACCCAATCAGCCCCAGCATTTT. Translating gives CASSTRQGAPNQPQHF. The complete variable domain, with remaining parts taken from reference TRBV2 and TRBJ1-5, reads EPEVTQTPSHQVTQMGQEVILRCVPISNHLYFYWYRQILGQKVEFLVSFYNNEISEKSEIFDDQFSVERPDGSNFTLKIRSTKLEDSAMYFCASSTRQGAPNQPQHFGDGTRLSIL.

The chain couples TRBV7-6 to TRBJ2-1; 8 bases match TRBD2. The CDR3 has 14 amino acids. J was trimmed by 15 bases and V by 1 base; bases with no gene match: 11. The germline V gene has CDR1 SGHVS and CDR2 FNYEAQ. The CDR3 nucleotides are TGTGCCAGCAGCTTAGGGGTGGGGCGGGAGGTCTCGTTCTTC. It encodes CASSLGVGREVSFF.